The 26 T cell receptor beta chains below come from one sample, sequenced in a study of T cell responses to AZD1222 COVID-19 vaccine. TCRdb's copy holds only in-frame clones and misses some; the assay was immunoSEQ multiplex PCR. Counted here are approximately 150,000 clones, 70% to 90% occurring once; the ten biggest clones make up less than 6%. This specimen consisted of peripheral blood, obtained 28 days after the second AZD1222 dose. Every receptor here comes from an adult who received the AZD1222 COVID-19 vaccine.

This chain uses TRBV5-1 with TRBJ2-5; D remains unclear. Germline V gives CDR1 SGHRS, CDR2 YFSETQ. The CDR3 runs to 15 residues. Trimming removed 4 bases from V and 1 base from J, with 14 bases in between. In DNA form, the CDR3 reads TGCGCCAGCAGCCCGTCAGGCCCAGTCCAAGAGACCCAGTACTTC. It encodes CASSPSGPVQETQYF.

The CDR3 sequence is CASSSPTSDEQFF. CDR3 nucleotide sequence: TGTGCCAGCAGTTCCCCCACTAGCGACGAGCAGTTCTTC. The chain joins TRBV12-3 or TRBV12-4 to TRBJ2-1; TRBD2 aligns across 7 bases. V lost 4 bases, J lost 10 bases, and 7 bases stayed unmatched. The CDR3 is 13 residues long.

This clone was found once. The gene calls are TRBV4-1 and TRBJ2-5; 7 nucleotides agree with TRBD1. CDR1 MGHRA and CDR2 YSYEKL come from the germline V gene. The CDR3 length is 16 residues. V was pared by 2 bases and J by 5 bases, with 11 bases of the junction left unmatched. The DNA for the CDR3 is TGCGCCAGCAGCCAATCCCAGACAGGGTTGTCGGAGACCCAGTACTTC. Amino acids: CASSQSQTGLSETQYF.

This clone was seen a few times. The chain recombines TRBV2 with TRBJ2-2; D is possibly TRBD1 (5 bases). Per the germline V gene, CDR1 is SNHLY and CDR2 is FYNNEI. V was pared by 4 bases and J by 4 bases, with 7 bases between. This CDR3 region has 13 residues. The CDR3 coding sequence is TGTGCCAGCAGTGTCGACAGCACCGGGGAGCTGTTTTTT. Its translation is CASSVDSTGELFF. Together with reference TRBV2 and TRBJ2-2, the CDR3 gives the full variable domain: EPEVTQTPSHQVTQMGQEVILRCVPISNHLYFYWYRQILGQKVEFLVSFYNNEISEKSEIFDDQFSVERPDGSNFTLKIRSTKLEDSAMYFCASSVDSTGELFFGEGSRLTVL.

V usage is TRBV7-9 and J usage is TRBJ2-5; 7 bases match TRBD1. J was trimmed by 4 bases and V by 4 bases; bases with no gene match: 6. The CDR3 spans 14 residues. Germline V CDR1 and CDR2: SEHNR, FQNEAQ (reference sequence). CDR3: CASSSGTVLETQYF. The CDR3 DNA sequence: TGTGCCAGCAGCTCCGGGACAGTTCTAGAGACCCAGTACTTC.

V usage is TRBV18 and J usage is TRBJ2-4; D is undetermined. Germline CDR1 and CDR2: KGHSH and LQKENI. CDR3 length equals 15 residues. Trimming stripped 6 bases from V and 5 bases from J, with 17 bases between. This CDR3 reads CASSPSVGLENIQYF. Here the CDR3 DNA reads TGTGCCAGCTCGCCCAGCGTGGGGTTGGAAAACATTCAGTACTTC.

The gene calls are TRBV3-1 (or the pseudogene TRBV3-2) and TRBJ2-1; 12 positions match TRBD2. Trimming took 0 bases from V and 12 from J; bases not matched to a gene: 3. CDR3 size: 14 residues. Germline CDR1 LGHDT, CDR2 YNNKEL (reference sequence). This CDR3 reads CASSQDGTSGSQFF. DNA of the CDR3: TGTGCCAGCAGCCAAGATGGGACTAGCGGGTCGCAGTTCTTC.

The chain uses TRBV29-1 and TRBJ1-5; 8 bases line up with TRBD1. The CDR3 spans 17 residues. CDR1 is SQVTM, CDR2 ANQGSEA, per germline. V was pared by 5 bases and J by 3 bases, with 15 bases of the junction left unmatched. The CDR3 reads CSVTEGTGPTSNQPQHF. CDR3 sequence (DNA): TGCAGCGTTACAGAAGGGACAGGCCCTACTTCCAATCAGCCCCAGCATTTT.

This chain links TRBV27 with TRBJ1-4; D might be TRBD1 (5 bases). The V gene's germline CDR1 is MNHEY and CDR2 SMNVEV (reference sequence). With 5 bases removed from V and 0 bases from J, the gap between germline ends came to 19 bases. The CDR3 runs 18 residues. The DNA for the CDR3 is TGTGCCAGCAGTGCCCTCTGGGGGGGGACCTCAACTAATGAAAAACTGTTTTTT. Its protein product is CASSALWGGTSTNEKLFF.

The V gene is TRBV5-6, the J gene TRBJ1-1; D remains unclear. With 4 bases removed from V and 0 bases from J, the gap between germline ends came to 10 bases. This CDR3 is 14 amino acids long. Germline-derived CDR1 and CDR2 are SGHDT and YYEEEE. The CDR3 coding sequence is TGTGCCAGCAGCGGCTATCAAATGAACACTGAAGCTTTCTTT. Protein sequence: CASSGYQMNTEAFF.

The CDR3 nucleotides are TGTGCCAGCAGCCCCGGACAGGGGGCAGGGAATCAGCCCCAGCATTTT. This translates into CASSPGQGAGNQPQHF. The J gene is TRBJ1-5, the V gene TRBV7-9; 11 nucleotides match TRBD1. Germline trimming cut 5 bases from V and 4 bases from J; bases unmatched to any gene: 7. This CDR3 has 16 amino acids. CDR1 SEHNR and CDR2 FQNEAQ come from the germline V gene (reference sequence).

The J gene is TRBJ2-5, the V gene TRBV7-2; the D is unclear. This CDR3 has 14 residues. CDR1 and CDR2 from the germline V gene are SGHTA and FQGNSA. V was clipped by 4 bases and J by 5 bases, with 14 bases between them. CDR3: CASSSPLYRETQYF. CDR3 sequence (DNA): TGTGCCAGCAGCTCCCCCCTCTATAGGGAGACCCAGTACTTC.

Only a few counts were recorded for this clone. This sequence joins TRBV6-5 and TRBJ2-7; no definite D call. This CDR3 has 13 residues. V shed 4 bases and J shed 6 bases, with 13 bases lying between them. The germline V gene encodes CDR1 MNHEY and CDR2 SVGAGI. CDR3 DNA: TGTGCCAGCAGTTCCGGTTTGGGCGGCGAGCAGTACTTC. It translates to CASSSGLGGEQYF.

This clone appeared a single time. CDR3 sequence (DNA): TGTGCCAGCAGCTTGTCCCTCGAGACCCCTAGGAAAAACATTCAGTACTTC. Translating gives CASSLSLETPRKNIQYF. The chain carries TRBV5-8 and TRBJ2-4; D is ambiguous. Between the trimmed V and J ends, which lost 1 base and 4 bases, there was a span of 18 bases. This CDR3 comprises 17 residues. CDR1 is SGHTS, CDR2 YDEGEE, per germline.

This clone has only one observation. The J gene is TRBJ2-3, the V gene TRBV5-5, with 11 bases lining up with TRBD2. CDR3 length: 16 residues. CDR1 is SGHKS and CDR2 is YYEKEE in the germline V gene (reference sequence). V shed 4 bases and J 2 bases; nucleotides not matched to a gene: 6. CDR3 loop: CASSRNSGGATDTQYF. The CDR3 DNA follows: TGTGCCAGCAGCCGCAATAGCGGGGGGGCCACAGATACGCAGTATTTT.

J is TRBJ2-3 and V is TRBV7-9; D call uncertain. With 4 bases removed from V and 1 base from J, the gap between germline ends came to 12 bases. This CDR3 has 15 amino acids. Germline V gene sequence: CDR1 SEHNR, CDR2 FQNEAQ (reference sequence). The CDR3 sequence is CASSSTNIGTDTQYF. CDR3 nucleotide sequence: TGTGCCAGCAGCTCCACCAATATTGGCACAGATACGCAGTATTTT. The variable domain in full, completed from reference TRBV7-9 and TRBJ2-3, reads DTGVSQNPRHKITKRGQNVTFRCDPISEHNRLYWYRQTLGQGPEFLTYFQNEAQLEKSRLLSDRFSAERPKGSFSTLEIQRTEQGDSAMYLCASSSTNIGTDTQYFGPGTRLTVL.

The chain carries TRBV29-1 and TRBJ1-5; 8 nucleotides agree with TRBD1. Germline V gives CDR1 SQVTM, CDR2 ANQGSEA. The V gene end was trimmed by 5 bases and the J gene end by 2 bases; junction bases not matched to a gene: 8. The CDR3 loop spans 15 amino acids. The CDR3 here is CSVQADRGGNQPQHF. The CDR3 coding sequence is TGCAGCGTTCAAGCCGACAGGGGCGGCAATCAGCCCCAGCATTTT.

The chain employs TRBV6-5 and TRBJ2-7; D may be TRBD2 (6 bases). Trimming cost V 6 bases and J 6 bases, with 18 bases left between them. The CDR3 is 14 residues long. Germline-derived CDR1 and CDR2 are MNHEY and SVGAGI. CDR3 nucleotides: TGTGCCAGCAGGCTCGCGAGTGGGAGGCCCGAGCAGTACTTC. This gives the protein CASRLASGRPEQYF.

The rearrangement uses TRBV19 and TRBJ2-3, with 11 bases fitting TRBD2. The CDR3 is 20 amino acids. V gave up 5 bases and J gave up 1 base; unmatched junction bases: 17. Germline V gives CDR1 LNHDA, CDR2 SQIVND (reference sequence). The CDR3 DNA reads as TGTGCCAGTAGTCCTCTTTACCTAGCGGGAGGCCCCGGGGGCACAGATACGCAGTATTTT. It encodes CASSPLYLAGGPGGTDTQYF.

The V call is TRBV5-1, the J call TRBJ2-5; 8 bases align to TRBD1. The CDR3 has 14 residues. Losses at the gene ends were 6 bases for V and 5 bases for J; bases not matched to a gene: 9. Germline V gene lookup returns CDR1 SGHRS and CDR2 YFSETQ. The CDR3: CASNQDRVSETQYF. The DNA for the CDR3 is TGCGCCAGCAACCAGGACAGGGTATCGGAGACCCAGTACTTC.

The chain carries TRBV2 and TRBJ1-1; D is undetermined. This CDR3 is built from 11 residues. V was clipped by 7 bases and J by 0 bases, with 3 bases between them. Germline loops: CDR1 SNHLY, CDR2 FYNNEI. The CDR3, as DNA: TGTGCCAGCAACGTGAACACTGAAGCTTTCTTT. Its translation: CASNVNTEAFF.

The V gene is TRBV7-8, the J gene TRBJ2-5; D is unclear. Between the trimmed V and J ends, which lost 3 bases and 2 bases, there was a span of 7 bases. Germline values: CDR1 SGHVS, CDR2 FQNEAQ. The CDR3 runs 13 residues. CDR3 in amino acids: CASSFFDQETQYF. DNA of the CDR3: TGTGCCAGCAGCTTTTTCGATCAAGAGACCCAGTACTTC.

A few counts support this clone. The CDR3 is CASSSRVNTEAFF. The CDR3 DNA reads as TGTGCCAGCAGCTCCAGGGTGAACACTGAAGCTTTCTTT. J is TRBJ1-1 and V is TRBV7-2; the D gene is possibly TRBD1 (5 bases). Per the germline V gene, CDR1 is SGHTA and CDR2 is FQGNSA. Between the trimmed V and J ends, which lost 4 bases and 0 bases, there was a span of 6 bases. This CDR3 has 13 residues.

This clone was detected a few times. This sequence joins TRBV6-6 and TRBJ1-5; 9 bases map to TRBD1. The J segment lost 6 bases and the V segment lost 5 bases, leaving 8 bases of the junction unmatched. The CDR3 contains 15 residues. Per the germline V gene, CDR1 is MNHNY and CDR2 is SVGAGI (reference sequence). The CDR3 nucleotides are TGTGCCAGCAGTCAACGAACAGGGGGCGGTCAGCCCCAGCATTTT. Translated: CASSQRTGGGQPQHF.

The chain couples TRBV6-1 to TRBJ2-3; D call uncertain. The CDR3 has 12 amino acids. Germline V lookup: CDR1 MNHNS, CDR2 SASEGT. The V and J ends lost 0 bases and 4 bases respectively, with 2 bases between them. Here the CDR3 reads CASSEASDTQYF. In nucleotides, the CDR3 is TGTGCCAGCAGTGAAGCCTCAGATACGCAGTATTTT.

This chain joins TRBV5-1 and TRBJ2-2; D possibly corresponds to TRBD1 (5 bases). CDR3 length equals 13 residues. Trimming took off 3 bases at V and 5 bases at J, with 8 bases between the two ends. CDR1 and CDR2 from the germline V gene are SGHRS and YFSETQ. CDR3 residues: CASSSGLTGELFF. CDR3 in DNA: TGCGCCAGCAGCTCAGGGCTTACCGGGGAGCTGTTTTTT.